This T cell receptor beta chain was recovered during a study of T-cell memory formation after mild COVID-19. TCRdb ran MiXCR on the 5' RACE reads and lists one entry per CDR3 protein. The sample has roughly 370,000 distinct CDR3 sequences; about 17% are singletons. Concerning this clonotype: As yet, its antigen is unknown.

The CDR3 loop spans 16 amino acids. Looked up from germline, CDR1 is DFQATT and CDR2 is SNEGSKA (reference sequence). Trimming cost V 4 bases and J 6 bases, with 23 bases left between them. Study-level points and caveats: Clones shrinking from day 15 to 85 showed even CD4/CD8 mixes; later expanders tilted CD4+. Pre-infection memory carried some responding clones, suggesting that cross-reactive memory joined. Second-wave clones with a day 37 peak had unconfirmed SARS-CoV-2 specificity.

The rearrangement uses TRBV20-1 and TRBJ2-3, with D possibly TRBD2 on 6 matching bases. This receptor was identified in a man aged 18 to 35 who had mild COVID-19 (a few samples of this study predate the infection). Cell type and time point are not known. Input material: PBMCs or a T cell subset sorted from them (not recorded which). The CDR3 DNA reads as TGCAGTGCTAAACGGGGGTTGGACTCCCAGAGGGATACGCAGTATTTT. It translates to CSAKRGLDSQRDTQYF.